This T cell receptor (beta chain) was identified in a study of graft-versus-host responses after intestinal transplantation. Whole-study results and caveats: Peak circulating GvH clone levels were associated with early post-transplant HvG declines. Analysis identified GvH clones in recipient marrow, with some appearing first in ileum or blood.

Comments on this clone: The antigen is not known.

V was pared by 3 bases and J by 0 bases, with 13 bases between. Germline V gives CDR1 SNHLY, CDR2 FYNNEI. The CDR3 has 16 amino acids. Using immunoSEQ multiplex PCR, the repertoire was profiled, and TCRdb retains in-frame clones only, with some absent. Of about 66,000 clones in the sample, around 90% were seen once. The sample was unstimulated CD8+ T cells sorted from spleen or lymph node cells, taken before intestinal transplant. V gene TRBV2 combines with J gene TRBJ2-3, with D perhaps TRBD1 (5 bases). This TCR was recovered from a human donor who received an intestinal transplant. The CDR3 DNA follows: TGTGCCAGCAGTGACGACAGCTATACTAGCACAGATACGCAGTATTTT. Translating gives CASSDDSYTSTDTQYF.